This TCR beta chain was sequenced during a study of beta chain features in type 1 diabetes. For the study at large: The patients were much like the healthy donors in age, gender and cell yields. Study-wide points: Moderately but significantly shorter TCRB CDR3s were found in Type 1 diabetes patients in all four CD4+ subsets. A possible short-template PCR bias applies equally to patients and controls.

To note about this clone: Its antigen is undetermined. A junction end diverges from the germline sequence, so it may reflect a read error.

The CDR3 is made up of 15 amino acids. Looked up from germline, CDR1 is SSHAT and CDR2 is FNYEAQ (reference sequence). Reverse transcribing all isolated RNA meant expressed TCRB transcripts were sequenced. Repertoires were generated with immunoSEQ multiplex PCR, while TCRdb's copy carries only in-frame clones and drops some. The table includes around 360,000 clones, approximately 12% detected once. A single heparinised draw of roughly 100 mL on average was taken per donor. Sequencing used naive CD4+ T cells from blood. The J gene is TRBJ2-1, the V gene TRBV7-7; TRBD2 matches at 16 bases. This sequence was found in a woman younger than 35 with type 1 diabetes. The CDR3: CASSLGTSGRDEQFF. DNA for the CDR3: TGTGCTAGCAGCTTAGGGACTAGCGGGAGGGATGAGCAGTTCTTC. The full variable domain, rest sourced from reference TRBV7-7 and TRBJ2-1, is GAGVSQSPRYKVTKRGQDVTLRCDPISSHATLYWYQQALGQGPEFLTYFNYEAQPDKSGLPSDRFSAERPEGSISTLTIQRTEQRDSAMYRCASSLGTSGRDEQFFGPGTRLTVL.